These 8 T cell receptor beta chains were sequenced from one sample in a study of T cells of healthy individuals. MiXCR was run by TCRdb on the 5' RACE reads, yielding one entry per CDR3 protein. Of around 63,000 distinct CDR3 sequences listed, roughly 16% are singletons. The receptors were sampled from a human donor in good health.

This clonotype has more than one count but fewer than ten. This chain uses TRBV4-2 with TRBJ2-1, with 12 bases identical to TRBD2. CDR3 length: 16 residues. The junction had 5 bases not matched to a gene; V was cut back by 7 bases and J by 1 base. Germline V gene data show CDR1 as LGHNA and CDR2 as YNFKEQ. In DNA form, the CDR3 reads TGTGCCAGCACCTCACTAGCGGGGGGATCCTACAATGAGCAGTTCTTC. It is translated as CASTSLAGGSYNEQFF.

The genes are TRBV28 and TRBJ2-1; tentatively, D is TRBD2 (6 bases). The germline V gene has CDR1 MDHEN and CDR2 SYDVKM. Trimming stripped 4 bases from V and 0 bases from J, with 19 bases between. The CDR3 extends over 18 amino acids. The CDR3 spells CASSSRPYSGSSYNEQFF. The CDR3 region has the DNA TGTGCCAGCAGTTCACGCCCCTATAGCGGTAGCTCCTACAATGAGCAGTTCTTC.

This clonotype showed up just a few times. The chain is built from TRBV5-1 and TRBJ2-1; 10 positions match TRBD1. The V and J ends lost 4 bases and 6 bases, in that order; junction bases with no gene match: 10. Germline V gene sequence: CDR1 SGHRS, CDR2 YFSETQ. CDR3 length equals 16 residues. In nucleotides, the CDR3 is TGCGCCAGCAGCCCGAAGGGACAGGGGTATTTCAATGAGCAGTTCTTC. Translating gives CASSPKGQGYFNEQFF.

The chain carries TRBV10-3 and TRBJ2-1, with 9 bases matching TRBD2. The germline V gene encodes CDR1 ENHRY and CDR2 SYGVKD. V shed 10 bases, J shed 4 bases, and the junction held 5 bases outside the gene matches. The CDR3 loop spans 13 amino acids. The CDR3 DNA reads as TGTGCCACGTCTAGCGGGGAGTACAATGAGCAGTTCTTC. It codes for CATSSGEYNEQFF.

This clonotype has a handful of counts. The rearrangement links TRBV19 to TRBJ1-1; D might be TRBD1 (5 bases). Trimming left V 5 bases short and J 6 bases short, with 19 bases between. Germline V lookup: CDR1 LNHDA, CDR2 SQIVND (reference sequence). This CDR3 is built from 15 residues. The CDR3 nucleotides read TGTGCCAGTAGTCACAGGTTCTTGGAACGTTCTGAAGCTTTCTTT. Encoded protein: CASSHRFLERSEAFF.

This clonotype was detected many times. The V and J genes are TRBV4-1 and TRBJ1-1, with D perhaps matching TRBD1 (5 bases). This CDR3 region has 17 residues. V was cut by 4 bases and J by 6 bases, with 24 bases left in between. In germline, CDR1 is MGHRA, CDR2 YSYEKL. In nucleotides, the CDR3 is TGCGCCAGCAGCCCCGGGGCCAGACAATCAGGAAGGCCTGAAGCTTTCTTT. This codes for CASSPGARQSGRPEAFF.

This clonotype was recorded a few times. The rearrangement joins TRBV6-5 to TRBJ1-1; D uncertain. The ends were cut back, 7 bases at V and 8 bases at J, with 11 bases in the middle. The CDR3 covers 11 residues. Germline CDR1 is MNHEY and CDR2 is SVGAGI. The CDR3 protein is CASTMGNEAFF. For the CDR3, the DNA is TGTGCCAGCACTATGGGGAACGAAGCTTTCTTT.

This clonotype was picked up many times. CDR3 protein: CASSPYRGPSKEQYF. CDR3 in DNA: TGTGCCAGCAGCCCCTACAGAGGACCTTCGAAGGAGCAGTACTTC. The chain couples TRBV7-9 to TRBJ2-7; D not certain. V lost 5 bases and J lost 7, with 21 bases in between. Germline lookup yields CDR1 SEHNR and CDR2 FQNEAQ (reference sequence). CDR3 length equals 15 residues.